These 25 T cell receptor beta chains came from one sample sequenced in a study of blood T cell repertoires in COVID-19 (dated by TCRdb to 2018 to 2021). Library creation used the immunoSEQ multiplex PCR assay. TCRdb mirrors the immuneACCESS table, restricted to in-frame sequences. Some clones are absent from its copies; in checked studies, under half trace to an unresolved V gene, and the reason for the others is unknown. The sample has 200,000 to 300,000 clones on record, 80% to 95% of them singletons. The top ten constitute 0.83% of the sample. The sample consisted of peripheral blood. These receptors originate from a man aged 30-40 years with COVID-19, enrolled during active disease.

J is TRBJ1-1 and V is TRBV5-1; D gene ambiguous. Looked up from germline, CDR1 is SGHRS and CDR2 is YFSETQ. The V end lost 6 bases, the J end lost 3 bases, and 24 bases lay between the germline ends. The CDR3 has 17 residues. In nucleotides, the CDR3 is TGCGCCAGCAACAATGGCTTGGCGGGAAATTCGGACACTGAAGCTTTCTTT. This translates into CASNNGLAGNSDTEAFF. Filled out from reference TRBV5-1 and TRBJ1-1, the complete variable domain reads KAGVTQTPRYLIKTRGQQVTLSCSPISGHRSVSWYQQTPGQGLQFLFEYFSETQRNKGNFPGRFSGRQFSNSRSEMNVSTLELGDSALYLCASNNGLAGNSDTEAFFGQGTRLTVV.

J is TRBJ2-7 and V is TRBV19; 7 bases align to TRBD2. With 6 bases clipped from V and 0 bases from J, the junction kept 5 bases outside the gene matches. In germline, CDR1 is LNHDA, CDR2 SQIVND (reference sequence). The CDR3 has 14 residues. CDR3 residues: CASSPLADSYEQYF. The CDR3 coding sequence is TGTGCCAGTAGCCCCCTAGCGGACTCCTACGAGCAGTACTTC. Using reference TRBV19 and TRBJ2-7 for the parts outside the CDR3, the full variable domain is DGGITQSPKYLFRKEGQNVTLSCEQNLNHDAMYWYRQDPGQGLRLIYYSQIVNDFQKGDIAEGYSVSREKKESFPLTVTSAQKNPTAFYLCASSPLADSYEQYFGPGTRLTVT.

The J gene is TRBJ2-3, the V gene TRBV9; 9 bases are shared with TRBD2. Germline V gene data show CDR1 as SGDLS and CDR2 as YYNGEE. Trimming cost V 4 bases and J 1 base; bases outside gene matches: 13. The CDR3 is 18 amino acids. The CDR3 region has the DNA TGTGCCAGCAGCTCTCGCCACAGCGGGGGGACCCGCACAGATACGCAGTATTTT. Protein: CASSSRHSGGTRTDTQYF.

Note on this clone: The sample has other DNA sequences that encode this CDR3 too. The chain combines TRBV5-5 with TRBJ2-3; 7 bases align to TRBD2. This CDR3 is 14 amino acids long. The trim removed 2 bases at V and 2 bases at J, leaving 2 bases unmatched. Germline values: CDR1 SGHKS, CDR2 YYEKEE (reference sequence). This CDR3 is CASSLRDYTDTQYF. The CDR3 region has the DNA TGTGCCAGCAGCTTAAGGGACTACACAGATACGCAGTATTTT.

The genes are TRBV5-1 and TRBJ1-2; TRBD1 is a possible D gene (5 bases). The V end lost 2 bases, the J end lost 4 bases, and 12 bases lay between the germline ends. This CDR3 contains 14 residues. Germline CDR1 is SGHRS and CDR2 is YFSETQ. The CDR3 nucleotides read TGCGCCAGCAGCTTTAGCGGGGCCTCCTATGGCTACACCTTC. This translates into CASSFSGASYGYTF.

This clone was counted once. The CDR3 bases are TGTGCCAGCAGTTCAGGTACTAGACGCACAGATACGCAGTATTTT. Its protein is CASSSGTRRTDTQYF. The chain joins TRBV27 to TRBJ2-3; D is perhaps TRBD2 (5 bases). The CDR3 has 15 residues. Germline V gene lookup returns CDR1 MNHEY and CDR2 SMNVEV (reference sequence). Trimming removed 4 bases at V and 1 base at J, with 12 bases between.

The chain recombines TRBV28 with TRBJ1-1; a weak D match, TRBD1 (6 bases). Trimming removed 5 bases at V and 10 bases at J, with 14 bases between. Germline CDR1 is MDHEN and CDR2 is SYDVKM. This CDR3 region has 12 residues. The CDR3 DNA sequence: TGTGCCAGCAGTGGGCCGGGACAAAGAGCTTTCTTT. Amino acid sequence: CASSGPGQRAFF.

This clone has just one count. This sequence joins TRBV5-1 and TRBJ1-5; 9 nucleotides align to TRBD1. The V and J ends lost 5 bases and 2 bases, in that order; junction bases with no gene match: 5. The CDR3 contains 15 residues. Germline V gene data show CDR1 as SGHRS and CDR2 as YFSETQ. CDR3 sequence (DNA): TGCGCCAGCAGGGGGACAGGGAAGGGCAATCAGCCCCAGCATTTT. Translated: CASRGTGKGNQPQHF.

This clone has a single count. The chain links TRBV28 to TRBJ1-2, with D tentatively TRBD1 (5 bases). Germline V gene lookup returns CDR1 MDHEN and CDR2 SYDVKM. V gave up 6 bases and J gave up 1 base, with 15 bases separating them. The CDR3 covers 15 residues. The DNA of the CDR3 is TGTGCCAGCAGCCCTGGACAAATTTATAACTATGGCTACACCTTC. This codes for CASSPGQIYNYGYTF.

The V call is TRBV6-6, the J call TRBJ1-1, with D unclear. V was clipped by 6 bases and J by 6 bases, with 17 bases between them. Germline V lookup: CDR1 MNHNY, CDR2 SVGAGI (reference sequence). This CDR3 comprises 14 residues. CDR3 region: CASRGGNAGPEAFF. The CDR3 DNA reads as TGTGCCAGCAGAGGTGGAAACGCGGGCCCTGAAGCTTTCTTT.

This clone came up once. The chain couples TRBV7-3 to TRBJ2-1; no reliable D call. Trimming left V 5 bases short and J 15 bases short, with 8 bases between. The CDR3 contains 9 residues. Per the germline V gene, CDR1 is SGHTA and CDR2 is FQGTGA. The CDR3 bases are TGTGCCAGCAGCCCCACTTTGTTCTTC. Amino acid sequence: CASSPTLFF. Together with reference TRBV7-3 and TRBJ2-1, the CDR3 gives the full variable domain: GAGVSQTPSNKVTEKGKYVELRCDPISGHTALYWYRQSLGQGPEFLIYFQGTGAADDSGLPNDRFFAVRPEGSVSTLKIQRTERGDSAVYLCASSPTLFFGPGTRLTVL.

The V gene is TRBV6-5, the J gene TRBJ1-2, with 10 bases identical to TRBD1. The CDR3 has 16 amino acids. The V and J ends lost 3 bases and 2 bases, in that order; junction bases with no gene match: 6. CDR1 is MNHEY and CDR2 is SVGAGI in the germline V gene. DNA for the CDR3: TGTGCCAGCAGTTATCGGGGACAGGGGATGAACTATGGCTACACCTTC. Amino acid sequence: CASSYRGQGMNYGYTF.

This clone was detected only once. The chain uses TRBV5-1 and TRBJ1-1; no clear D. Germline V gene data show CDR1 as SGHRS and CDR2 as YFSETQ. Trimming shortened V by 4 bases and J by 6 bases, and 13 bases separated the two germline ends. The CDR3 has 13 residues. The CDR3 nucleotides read TGCGCCAGCAGCCAAACGACTTCATCTGAAGCTTTCTTT. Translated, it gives CASSQTTSSEAFF.

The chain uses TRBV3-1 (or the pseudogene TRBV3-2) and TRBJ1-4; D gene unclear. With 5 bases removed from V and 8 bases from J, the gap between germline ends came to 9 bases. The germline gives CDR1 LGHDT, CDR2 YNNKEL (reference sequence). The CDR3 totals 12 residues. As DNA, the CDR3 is TGTGCCAGCAGCTTAGGCGGGGAAAAACTGTTTTTT. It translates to CASSLGGEKLFF.

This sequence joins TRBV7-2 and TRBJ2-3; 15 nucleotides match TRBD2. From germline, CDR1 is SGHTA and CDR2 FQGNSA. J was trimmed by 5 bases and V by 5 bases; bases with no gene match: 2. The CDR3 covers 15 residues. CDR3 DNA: TGTGCCAGCAGCAAGGGACTAGCGGGGGGAGATACGCAGTATTTT. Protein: CASSKGLAGGDTQYF.

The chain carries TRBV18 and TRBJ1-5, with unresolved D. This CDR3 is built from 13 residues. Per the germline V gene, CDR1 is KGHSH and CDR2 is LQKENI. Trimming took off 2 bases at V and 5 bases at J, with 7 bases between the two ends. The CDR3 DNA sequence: TGTGCCAGCTCACCAAAGCAGGATCAGCCCCAGCATTTT. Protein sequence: CASSPKQDQPQHF.

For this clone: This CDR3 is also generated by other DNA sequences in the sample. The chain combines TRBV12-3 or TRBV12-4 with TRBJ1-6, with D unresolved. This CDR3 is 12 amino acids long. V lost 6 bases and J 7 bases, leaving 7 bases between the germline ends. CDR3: CASSLSNSPLHF. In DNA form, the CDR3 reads TGTGCCAGCAGCTTAAGCAATTCACCCCTCCACTTT.

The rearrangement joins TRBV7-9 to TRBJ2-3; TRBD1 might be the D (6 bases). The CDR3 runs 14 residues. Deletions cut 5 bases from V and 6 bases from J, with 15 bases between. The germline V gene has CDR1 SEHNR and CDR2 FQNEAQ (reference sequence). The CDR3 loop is CASSPMGAPDTQYF. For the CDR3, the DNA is TGTGCCAGCAGCCCGATGGGGGCACCCGATACGCAGTATTTT.

This chain's CDR3 is CATSRDGFGLAGAGEQFF. The CDR3 coding sequence is TGTGCCACCAGCAGAGATGGCTTCGGGCTAGCGGGGGCGGGTGAGCAGTTCTTC. This chain uses TRBV15 with TRBJ2-1, with TRBD2 matching 10 bases. Germline values: CDR1 LNHNV, CDR2 YYDKDF (reference sequence). The V and J ends lost 0 bases and 9 bases, in that order; junction bases with no gene match: 14. The CDR3 covers 18 residues.

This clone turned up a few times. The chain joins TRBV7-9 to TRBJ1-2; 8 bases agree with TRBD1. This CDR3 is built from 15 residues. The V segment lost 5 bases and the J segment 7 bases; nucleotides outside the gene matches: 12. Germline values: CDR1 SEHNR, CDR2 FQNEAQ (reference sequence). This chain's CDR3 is CASSRPGQARGGYTF. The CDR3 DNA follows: TGTGCCAGCAGCCGACCGGGACAGGCTAGAGGTGGCTACACCTTC.

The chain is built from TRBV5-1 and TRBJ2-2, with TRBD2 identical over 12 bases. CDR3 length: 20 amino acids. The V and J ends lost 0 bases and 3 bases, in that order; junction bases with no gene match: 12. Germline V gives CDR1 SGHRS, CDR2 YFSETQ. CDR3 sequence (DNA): TGCGCCAGCAGCTTGGTCCCGTCTAGCGGGGGGGCCAGTCACACCGGGGAGCTGTTTTTT. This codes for CASSLVPSSGGASHTGELFF.

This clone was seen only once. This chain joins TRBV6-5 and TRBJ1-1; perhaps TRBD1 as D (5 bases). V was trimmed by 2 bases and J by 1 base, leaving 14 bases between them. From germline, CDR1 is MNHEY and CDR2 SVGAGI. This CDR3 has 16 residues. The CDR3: CASSYLQGPGNTEAFF. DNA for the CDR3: TGTGCCAGCAGTTACCTCCAGGGTCCGGGGAACACTGAAGCTTTCTTT.

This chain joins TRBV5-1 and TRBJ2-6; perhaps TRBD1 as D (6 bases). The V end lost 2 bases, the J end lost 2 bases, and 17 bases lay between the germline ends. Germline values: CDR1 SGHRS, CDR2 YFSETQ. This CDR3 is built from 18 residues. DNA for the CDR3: TGCGCCAGCAGCTTTTCAGGGGCGCTTAAAGCTGGGGCCAACGTCCTGACTTTC. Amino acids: CASSFSGALKAGANVLTF.

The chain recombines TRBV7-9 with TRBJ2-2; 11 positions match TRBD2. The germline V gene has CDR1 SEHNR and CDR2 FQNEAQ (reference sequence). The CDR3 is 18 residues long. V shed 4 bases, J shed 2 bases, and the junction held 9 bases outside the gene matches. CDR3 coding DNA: TGTGCCAGCAGCTCCCCACTAGCGGGGGCCTTTAACACCGGGGAGCTGTTTTTT. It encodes CASSSPLAGAFNTGELFF.

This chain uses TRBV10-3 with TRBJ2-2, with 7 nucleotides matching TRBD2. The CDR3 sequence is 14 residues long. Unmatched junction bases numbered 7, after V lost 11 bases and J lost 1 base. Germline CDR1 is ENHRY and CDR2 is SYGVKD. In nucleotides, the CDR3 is TGTGCCTCAACGAGCGGGGTGAACACCGGGGAGCTGTTTTTT. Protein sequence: CASTSGVNTGELFF.